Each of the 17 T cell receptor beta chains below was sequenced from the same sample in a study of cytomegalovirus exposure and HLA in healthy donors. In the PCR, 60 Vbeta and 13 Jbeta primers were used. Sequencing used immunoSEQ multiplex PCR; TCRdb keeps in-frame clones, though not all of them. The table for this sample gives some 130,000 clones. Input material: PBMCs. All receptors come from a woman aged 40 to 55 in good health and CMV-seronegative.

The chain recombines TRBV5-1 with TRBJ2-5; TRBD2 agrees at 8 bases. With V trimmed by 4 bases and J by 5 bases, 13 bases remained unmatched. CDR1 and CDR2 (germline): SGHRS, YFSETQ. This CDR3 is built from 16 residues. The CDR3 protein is CASSAPERGPRETQYF. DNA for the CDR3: TGCGCCAGCAGCGCCCCGGAGCGGGGGCCGCGGGAGACCCAGTACTTC.

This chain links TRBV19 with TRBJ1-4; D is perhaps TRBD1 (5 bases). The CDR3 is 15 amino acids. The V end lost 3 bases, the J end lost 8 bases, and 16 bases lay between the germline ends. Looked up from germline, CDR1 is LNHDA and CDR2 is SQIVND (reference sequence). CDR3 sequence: CASSIWGGTNEKLFF. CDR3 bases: TGTGCCAGTAGTATTTGGGGAGGGACGAACGAAAAACTGTTTTTT. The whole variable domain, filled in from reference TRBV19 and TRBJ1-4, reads DGGITQSPKYLFRKEGQNVTLSCEQNLNHDAMYWYRQDPGQGLRLIYYSQIVNDFQKGDIAEGYSVSREKKESFPLTVTSAQKNPTAFYLCASSIWGGTNEKLFFGSGTQLSVL.

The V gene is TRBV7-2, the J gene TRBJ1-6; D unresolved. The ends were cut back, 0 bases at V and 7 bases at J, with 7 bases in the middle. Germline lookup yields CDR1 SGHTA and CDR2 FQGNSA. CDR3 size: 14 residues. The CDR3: CASSLAATNSPLHF. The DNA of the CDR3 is TGTGCCAGCAGCTTAGCAGCTACCAATTCACCCCTCCACTTT.

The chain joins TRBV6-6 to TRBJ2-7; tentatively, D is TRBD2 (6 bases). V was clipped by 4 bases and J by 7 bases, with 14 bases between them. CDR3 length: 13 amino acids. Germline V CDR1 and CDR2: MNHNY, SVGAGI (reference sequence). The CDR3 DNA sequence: TGTGCCAGCAGTTCCTCCCTTGGGGGGGAGCAGTACGTC. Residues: CASSSSLGGEQYV.

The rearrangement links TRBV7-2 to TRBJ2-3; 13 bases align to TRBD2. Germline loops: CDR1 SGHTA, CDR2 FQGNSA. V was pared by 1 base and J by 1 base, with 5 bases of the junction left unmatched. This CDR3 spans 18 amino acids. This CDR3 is CASSLGTSGGFRTDTQYF. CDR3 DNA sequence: TGTGCCAGCAGCTTAGGGACTAGCGGGGGTTTTCGCACAGATACGCAGTATTTT.

In nucleotides, the CDR3 is TGTGCCAGCAGTGAAGCCCGGCAGGGGCGCTATCCTTATAATTCACCCCTCCACTTT. Its translation is CASSEARQGRYPYNSPLHF. The rearrangement joins TRBV6-1 to TRBJ1-6; a possible D gene is TRBD1 (6 bases). The CDR3 length is 19 residues. In germline, CDR1 is MNHNS, CDR2 SASEGT. Trimming removed 0 bases from V and 4 bases from J, with 19 bases in between.

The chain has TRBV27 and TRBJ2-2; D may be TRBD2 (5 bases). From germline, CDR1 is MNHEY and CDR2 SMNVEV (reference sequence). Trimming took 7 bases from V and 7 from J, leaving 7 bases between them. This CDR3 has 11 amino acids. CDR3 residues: CASNEGGELFF. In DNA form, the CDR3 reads TGTGCCAGCAATGAGGGCGGGGAGCTGTTTTTT.

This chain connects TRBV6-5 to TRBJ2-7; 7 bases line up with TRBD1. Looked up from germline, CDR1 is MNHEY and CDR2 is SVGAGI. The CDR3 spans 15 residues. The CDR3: CASSYPGQVAYERYV. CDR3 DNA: TGTGCCAGCAGTTACCCCGGACAGGTAGCCTACGAGCGGTACGTC.

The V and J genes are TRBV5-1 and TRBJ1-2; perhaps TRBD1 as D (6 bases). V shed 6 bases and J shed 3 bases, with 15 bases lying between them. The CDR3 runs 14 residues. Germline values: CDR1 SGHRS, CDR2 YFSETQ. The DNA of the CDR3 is TGCGCCAGCATTATGTTTCGGACAGACTATGGCTACACCTTC. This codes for CASIMFRTDYGYTF. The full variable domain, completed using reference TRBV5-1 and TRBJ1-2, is KAGVTQTPRYLIKTRGQQVTLSCSPISGHRSVSWYQQTPGQGLQFLFEYFSETQRNKGNFPGRFSGRQFSNSRSEMNVSTLELGDSALYLCASIMFRTDYGYTFGSGTRLTVV.

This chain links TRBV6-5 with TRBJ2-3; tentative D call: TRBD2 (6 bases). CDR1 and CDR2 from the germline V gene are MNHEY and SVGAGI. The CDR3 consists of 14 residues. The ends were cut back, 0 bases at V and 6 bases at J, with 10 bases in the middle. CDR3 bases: TGTGCCAGCAGTTACTCGACCAGCGGGGATACGCAGTATTTT. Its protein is CASSYSTSGDTQYF.

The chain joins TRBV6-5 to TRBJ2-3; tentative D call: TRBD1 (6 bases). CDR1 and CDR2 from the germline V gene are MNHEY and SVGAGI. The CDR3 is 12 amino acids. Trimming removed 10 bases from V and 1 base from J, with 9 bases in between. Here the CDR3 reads CATRQGTDTQYF. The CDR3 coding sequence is TGTGCCACAAGACAGGGCACAGATACGCAGTATTTT.

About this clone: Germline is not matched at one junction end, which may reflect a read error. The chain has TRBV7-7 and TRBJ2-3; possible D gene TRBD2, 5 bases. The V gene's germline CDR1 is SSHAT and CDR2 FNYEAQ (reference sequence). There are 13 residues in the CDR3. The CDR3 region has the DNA TGTGCTAGCAGCCTCACGAGGGCAGATACGCAGTATTTT. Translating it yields CASSLTRADTQYF. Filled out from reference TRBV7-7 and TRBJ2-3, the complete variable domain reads GAGVSQSPRYKVTKRGQDVTLRCDPISSHATLYWYQQALGQGPEFLTYFNYEAQPDKSGLPSDRFSAERPEGSISTLTIQRTEQRDSAMYRCASSLTRADTQYFGPGTRLTVL.

CDR3 sequence (DNA): TGTGCCAGCATCCCGGGACAGGCTCTCAATGAGCAGTTCTTC. Translated: CASIPGQALNEQFF. The rearrangement links TRBV2 to TRBJ2-1; TRBD1 aligns across 8 bases. V lost 7 bases to trimming and J lost 6 bases; unmatched junction nucleotides: 8. This CDR3 comprises 14 residues. CDR1 is SNHLY, CDR2 FYNNEI, per germline.

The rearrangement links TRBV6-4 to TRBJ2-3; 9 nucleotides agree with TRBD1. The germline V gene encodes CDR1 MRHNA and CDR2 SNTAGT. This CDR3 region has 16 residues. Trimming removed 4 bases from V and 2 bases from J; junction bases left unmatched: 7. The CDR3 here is CASSGGTGYPTDTQYF. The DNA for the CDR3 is TGTGCCAGCAGTGGTGGGACAGGGTATCCCACAGATACGCAGTATTTT.

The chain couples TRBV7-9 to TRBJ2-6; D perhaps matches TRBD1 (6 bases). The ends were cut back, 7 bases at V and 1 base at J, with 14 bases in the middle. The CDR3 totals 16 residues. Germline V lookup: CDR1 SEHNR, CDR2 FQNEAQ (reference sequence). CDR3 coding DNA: TGTGCCAGCACCGAGGGGGAGTCGTCTGGGGCCAACGTCCTGACTTTC. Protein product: CASTEGESSGANVLTF.

The CDR3 spells CASRLSPRTDQETQYF. CDR3 sequence (DNA): TGTGCCAGCAGACTTTCCCCCCGGACAGACCAAGAGACCCAGTACTTC. The chain recombines TRBV7-9 with TRBJ2-5; weak D call: TRBD1 (6 bases). CDR3 size: 16 residues. Trimming stripped 6 bases from V and 0 bases from J, with 17 bases between. Per germline, CDR1 SEHNR and CDR2 FQNEAQ (reference sequence). The variable domain in full, with the rest retrieved from reference TRBV7-9 and TRBJ2-5, is DTGVSQNPRHKITKRGQNVTFRCDPISEHNRLYWYRQTLGQGPEFLTYFQNEAQLEKSRLLSDRFSAERPKGSFSTLEIQRTEQGDSAMYLCASRLSPRTDQETQYFGPGTRLLVL.

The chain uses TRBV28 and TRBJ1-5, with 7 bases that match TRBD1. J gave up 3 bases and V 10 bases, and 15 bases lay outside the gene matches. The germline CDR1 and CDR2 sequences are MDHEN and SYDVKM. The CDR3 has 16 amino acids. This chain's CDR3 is CATYPPTGSPNQPQHF. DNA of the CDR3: TGTGCCACCTACCCCCCGACAGGGTCCCCCAATCAGCCCCAGCATTTT.